This T cell receptor beta chain was identified in a study of cytomegalovirus exposure and HLA in healthy donors. The CDR3 length is 13 residues. Trimming removed 3 bases from V and 8 bases from J, with 13 bases in between. Germline CDR1 and CDR2: LGHNA and YSLEER. With 60 Vbeta and 13 Jbeta primers, the PCR was carried out. The protocol was immunoSEQ multiplex PCR, while the TCRdb copy is restricted to in-frame clones and leaves out a portion. The data hold around 130,000 clones, with roughly four fifths observed a single time. The clonotype originates from a woman in her fifties or sixties in good health and CMV-seronegative. The genes are TRBV4-3 and TRBJ1-2, with D perhaps matching TRBD1 (6 bases). Sequencing input: PBMCs. The CDR3: CASSHEGGEGYTF. DNA for the CDR3: TGCGCCAGCAGCCATGAAGGGGGAGAGGGCTACACCTTC.